This T cell receptor (beta chain) emerged from a study of T cells after yellow fever vaccination. This clonotype has more than one count but fewer than ten. TCRdb re-called the 5' RACE reads through MiXCR, storing one row per CDR3 protein. The table has approximately 250,000 distinct CDR3 sequences, approximately 5.2% seen once. The TCR comes from a man between 18 and 29 years old who received the YFV17D yellow fever vaccine. The sequences come from CD4+ T cells sorted from PBMCs, collected on the day of the yellow fever booster vaccination.

In nucleotides, the CDR3 is TGTGCCAGCAGCCAAGATAGGAGGGGGGCCCGGGAGACCCAGTACTTC. Its translation: CASSQDRRGARETQYF. The chain uses TRBV3-1 and TRBJ2-5, with D perhaps matching TRBD1 or TRBD2 (6 bases each). The germline V gene has CDR1 LGHDT and CDR2 YNNKEL (reference sequence). V was clipped by 0 bases and J by 5 bases, with 16 bases between them. The CDR3 is 16 amino acids.